The following is a T cell receptor beta chain sequence with its context. Its target is not known. V was shortened by 3 bases and J by 5 bases, with 12 bases between the two germline ends. The CDR3 has 14 residues. CDR1 and CDR2 from the germline V gene are SGHRS and YFSETQ. TCRdb's table, derived via immunoSEQ multiplex PCR, lists solely in-frame clones and lacks some. The profile covers 60,000 to 75,000 clones, with roughly 78% appearing a single time and more than 6.5% taken by the ten largest. The source of the sample is a study of a mutant IDH1 vaccine in newly diagnosed glioma. The time point here: baseline, week 1 (first vaccination visit). Treatment described: pre-vaccination baseline after standard-of-care therapy. Findings and limits, study-wide: Vaccination elicited immune responses in around 92% of patients.

This sequence was found in a middle-aged man with glioma. Material: PBMCs, obtained from a glioma patient treated with radiotherapy, temozolomide or both. This chain joins TRBV5-1 and TRBJ2-1, with D perhaps TRBD1 (5 bases). CDR3 DNA: TGCGCCAGCAGCTCCAGGGCGCGGAACAATGAGCAGTTCTTC. Amino acid sequence: CASSSRARNNEQFF. Full variable domain (outside the CDR3, taken from reference TRBV5-1 and TRBJ2-1): KAGVTQTPRYLIKTRGQQVTLSCSPISGHRSVSWYQQTPGQGLQFLFEYFSETQRNKGNFPGRFSGRQFSNSRSEMNVSTLELGDSALYLCASSSRARNNEQFFGPGTRLTVL.